The present TCR beta chain was sequenced within a study of spatial heterogeneity in lung cancer. Study observations and caveats: Ubiquitous and regional nonsynonymous mutations were tracked by counts of ubiquitous and regional expanded TCRs, respectively. Tumoral mutation counts were tracked by counts of expanded intratumoral alpha and beta TCRs.

This clonotype was seen at least ten times. The antigen is unknown. Each TCR cDNA molecule carried a unique molecular identifier. MiXCR was run by TCRdb on the 5' RACE reads, yielding one entry per CDR3 protein. The sample has 10,000 to 15,000 distinct CDR3 sequences; roughly 6.6% are singletons. Time point specified: sample taken at primary tumor resection. Extraction of whole RNA from tumor, nontumor lung or frozen PBMC preceded unsorted sequencing. The TCR comes from a female donor with early-stage non-small cell lung cancer. The source was lung tumor tissue, collected at surgery.

CDR3 amino acids: CASSFFKYSNQPQHF. The CDR3 DNA reads TGTGCCAGCAGTTTCTTCAAATATAGCAATCAGCCCCAGCATTTT. V gene TRBV28 combines with J gene TRBJ1-5; D is uncertain. The CDR3 has 15 residues. CDR1 and CDR2 from the germline V gene are MDHEN and SYDVKM. With 3 bases removed from V and 0 bases from J, the gap between germline ends came to 9 bases. Complete variable domain (other parts from reference TRBV28 and TRBJ1-5): DVKVTQSSRYLVKRTGEKVFLECVQDMDHENMFWYRQDPGLGLRLIYFSYDVKMKEKGDIPEGYSVSREKKERFSLILESASTNQTSMYLCASSFFKYSNQPQHFGDGTRLSIL.